The 12 T cell receptor beta chains given below trace back to one sample, sequenced in a study of T cells in Graves' hyperthyroidism and ophthalmopathy. TCR beta CDR3 regions were amplified from RNA. The HTBI primer set drove a first-round RT-PCR of the TCR CDR3. TCRdb itself ran the multiplex PCR reads through MiXCR, one entry per CDR3 protein. The repertoire holds a few hundred thousand distinct CDR3 sequences, with more than 15% as singletons. Sequenced sample: blood. These receptors were taken from a woman under 30 with Graves' hyperthyroidism.

V and J are TRBV20-1 and TRBJ1-1, with TRBD1 matching over 8 bases. CDR3 size: 13 residues. Germline V gene lookup returns CDR1 DFQATT and CDR2 SNEGSKA (reference sequence). V lost 6 bases, J lost 3 bases, and 6 bases stayed unmatched. The CDR3 region has the DNA TGCAGTGCCACCGACAGGGGTGACACTGAAGCTTTCTTT. It specifies CSATDRGDTEAFF.

This chain links TRBV12-5 with TRBJ1-3; TRBD1 is a possible D gene (5 bases). Trimming removed 1 base from V and 4 bases from J, with 14 bases in between. The CDR3 runs 16 residues. CDR1 LGHNT and CDR2 FRNRAP come from the germline V gene. DNA for the CDR3: TGTGCTAGTGGTTTGGGAGTCACAGGTGCCGGAAACACCATATATTTT. Amino acids: CASGLGVTGAGNTIYF. The full variable domain, its missing parts supplied by reference TRBV12-5 and TRBJ1-3, is DARVTQTPRHKVTEMGQEVTMRCQPILGHNTVFWYRQTMMQGLELLAYFRNRAPLDDSGMPKDRFSAEMPDATLATLKIQPSEPRDSAVYFCASGLGVTGAGNTIYFGEGSWLTVV.

This clonotype has ten or more counts. V gene TRBV28 combines with J gene TRBJ1-2; 7 nucleotides agree with TRBD1. CDR3 length: 14 amino acids. Trimming cost V 5 bases and J 0 bases; bases outside gene matches: 3. Germline values: CDR1 MDHEN, CDR2 SYDVKM. The CDR3 sequence is CASSIGQANYGYTF. In nucleotides, the CDR3 is TGTGCCAGCAGTATCGGACAGGCTAACTATGGCTACACCTTC.

This clonotype was counted ten times or more. This sequence joins TRBV28 and TRBJ2-3; D possibly corresponds to TRBD2 (7 bases). The germline gives CDR1 MDHEN, CDR2 SYDVKM. The CDR3 loop spans 15 amino acids. The germline V and J ends were trimmed by 6 bases and 6 bases, with 19 bases remaining between them. CDR3 sequence: CASRGGGARGDTQYF. CDR3 DNA: TGTGCCAGCAGGGGTGGGGGGGCCCGGGGCGATACGCAGTATTTT.

This clonotype came up a few times. The chain combines TRBV5-1 with TRBJ2-1; unclear D gene. The CDR3 has 17 residues. The germline V gene has CDR1 SGHRS and CDR2 YFSETQ. Trimming pared 1 base from V and 7 bases from J, leaving 21 bases between. CDR3 sequence: CASSLYRDSKQLNEQFF. CDR3 coding DNA: TGCGCCAGCAGCTTGTATCGTGACTCCAAACAATTAAATGAGCAGTTCTTC.

V gene TRBV19 combines with J gene TRBJ1-5, with D possibly matching TRBD1 (5 bases). V shed 6 bases and J shed 0 bases, with 15 bases lying between them. This CDR3 is 16 amino acids long. Germline loops: CDR1 LNHDA, CDR2 SQIVND (reference sequence). CDR3 bases: TGTGCCAGTAGGTCGGGACCGAGATATAGCAATCAGCCCCAGCATTTT. This sequence encodes CASRSGPRYSNQPQHF.

The chain has TRBV9 and TRBJ2-5, with no clear D. In germline, CDR1 is SGDLS, CDR2 YYNGEE. The CDR3 contains 14 residues. With 2 bases removed from V and 5 bases from J, the gap between germline ends came to 13 bases. As DNA, the CDR3 is TGTGCCAGCAGCGTTAATGGTGGCAAGGAGACCCAGTACTTC. It encodes CASSVNGGKETQYF.

At least ten counts were recorded for this clonotype. The genes are TRBV20-1 and TRBJ2-5; D is possibly TRBD2 (6 bases). V dropped 4 bases and J dropped 1 base, with 19 bases sitting between them. Germline CDR1 reads DFQATT; CDR2 reads SNEGSKA (reference sequence). This CDR3 is 16 amino acids long. CDR3 protein: CSANGSASSGQETQYF. In DNA form, the CDR3 reads TGCAGTGCTAACGGGAGCGCGTCCTCGGGCCAAGAGACCCAGTACTTC.

This clonotype occurred many times. This chain uses TRBV11-3 with TRBJ2-1, with 10 bases matching TRBD2. CDR3 length: 16 amino acids. Germline values: CDR1 SGHNT, CDR2 YENEEA. V dropped 7 bases and J dropped 6; count of bases not matched to a gene: 12. This CDR3 is CASTPGGLAGVNEQFF. The CDR3 region has the DNA TGTGCCAGCACCCCGGGCGGGCTAGCGGGAGTCAATGAGCAGTTCTTC.

This clonotype was recorded many times. V and J are TRBV9 and TRBJ2-1, with 10 bases aligning to TRBD1. V dropped 0 bases and J dropped 7; count of bases not matched to a gene: 7. The V gene's germline CDR1 is SGDLS and CDR2 YYNGEE. CDR3 length equals 16 residues. CDR3: CASSVEGTGVVNEQFF. CDR3 nucleotides: TGTGCCAGCAGCGTAGAAGGGACAGGGGTTGTAAATGAGCAGTTCTTC.

There are many counts of this clonotype. The chain combines TRBV3-1 with TRBJ2-7; D might be TRBD1 (8 bases). This CDR3 spans 14 amino acids. Deletions cut 0 bases from V and 6 bases from J, with 12 bases between. CDR1 is LGHDT, CDR2 YNNKEL, per germline (reference sequence). The CDR3 loop is CASSQDYRGGEQYF. The CDR3 bases are TGTGCCAGCAGCCAAGATTACAGGGGGGGCGAGCAGTACTTC.

This clonotype showed up many times. J is TRBJ1-2 and V is TRBV12-3 or TRBV12-4; 8 nucleotides agree with TRBD1. CDR3 size: 15 residues. Losses at the gene ends were 5 bases for V and 8 bases for J; bases not matched to a gene: 13. The CDR3 spells CASSLDRVGSGGYTF. The CDR3 region has the DNA TGTGCCAGCAGTCTGGACAGGGTAGGATCGGGGGGCTACACCTTC.